This TCR beta chain was captured in a study of tumor-infiltrating lymphocytes in primary liver carcinoma. Study background: Samples had roughly 3.5 to 7.5 million productive TCRbeta reads, comparable between tissue types.

Both RNA and DNA were isolated together from about 20-30 mg of bulk tissue that had not been sorted. CDR3 length: 14 amino acids. Germline lookup yields CDR1 SQVTM and CDR2 ANQGSEA. Findings of the study overall: A significantly higher top-250-clone fraction was recorded for tumors than for blood (p = 0.039).

Priming with a constant-region primer yielded TCR beta cDNA from 450 to 550 ng total RNA. A slightly modified ARM-PCR protocol with three nested multiplex PCR rounds produced these TCR beta libraries. TRBV1-TRBV30 forward primers paired with a C-beta reverse primer drove the first two PCR rounds, approximately 11 cycles each. TCRdb re-derived calls from the multiplex PCR reads in MiXCR, one entry per CDR3 protein. This sample has under 150,000 distinct CDR3 sequences; 65% to 75% occur once, and the top ten carry 8.1%. Comments on this clonotype: Its specificity is unknown. A much larger clone sits a single nucleotide away, making a read error possible.

The sample was tumor-adjacent normal liver tissue. This TCR derives from a woman aged 55-70 years with primary liver carcinoma and hepatitis B virus infection. V gene TRBV29-1 combines with J gene TRBJ2-3; a possible D gene is TRBD1 (6 bases). DNA for the CDR3: TGCAACGTTGAAGGTGGCAGGGGAGCAGATACGCAGTATTTT. Amino acid sequence: CNVEGGRGADTQYF.